Sequencing of this T cell receptor (beta chain) was carried out in a study of blood T cell repertoires in COVID-19. Study information: The study drew acute and convalescent COVID-19 samples from the United States, Italy and Spain. PBMCs, B-cell-depleted T cells, or T cells provided the cDNA or gDNA that made up the material.

Germline values: CDR1 LNHDA, CDR2 SQIVND (reference sequence). Trimming cost V 9 bases and J 2 bases; bases outside gene matches: 5. CDR3 length: 14 amino acids. Original data processing: How many nucleated cells were present was estimated from reference gene primer amplification. Here immunoSEQ multiplex PCR was the method, and the copy in TCRdb shows in-frame clones only, minus some. The V and J calls and the clone size are those of that table, but D and trimming were determined from the DNA. The table records roughly 120,000 clones, about 85% of them present only once. The source of this sequence is a woman older than 75 with COVID-19, enrolled during active disease. The sample was peripheral blood. The chain combines TRBV19 with TRBJ1-5; 9 bases align to TRBD1. The CDR3 spells CASEDRGGNQPQHF. The CDR3 region has the DNA TGTGCCAGCGAGGACAGGGGAGGCAATCAGCCCCAGCATTTT.